The 26 T cell receptor beta chains below come from one sample, sequenced in a study of Graves' ophthalmopathy and Graves' hyperthyroidism. The authors amplified TCR beta CDR3 regions from RNA transcripts. HTBI primers primed a first-round RT-PCR, and a second-round multiplex PCR followed. MiXCR, run by TCRdb on the multiplex PCR reads, gives a single entry per CDR3 protein. This table holds over a million distinct CDR3 sequences, about two fifths found once. The source material was peripheral blood or thyroid tissue (not recorded which). The receptors were sampled from an adult man with Graves' hyperthyroidism.

This clonotype was found many times. The chain uses TRBV29-1 and TRBJ1-2; D is perhaps TRBD1 (6 bases). This CDR3 spans 10 amino acids. Germline CDR1 is SQVTM and CDR2 is ANQGSEA. The germline V and J ends were trimmed by 4 bases and 7 bases, with 7 bases remaining between them. The CDR3 spells CSVGRGGYTF. The CDR3 coding sequence is TGCAGCGTTGGCAGGGGTGGCTACACCTTC.

This clonotype was counted ten times or more. The V call is TRBV2, the J call TRBJ1-2; D gene ambiguous. The CDR3 contains 13 residues. V shed 8 bases and J shed 8 bases, with 18 bases lying between them. Germline assignment: CDR1 SNHLY and CDR2 FYNNEI. CDR3 protein: CASRLGIFGGYTF. The CDR3 DNA reads TGTGCCAGCCGACTGGGGATCTTCGGGGGCTACACCTTC.

V gene TRBV6-5 combines with J gene TRBJ2-7; no clear D gene. Trimming left V 8 bases short and J 5 bases short, with 7 bases between. The CDR3 contains 10 residues. Germline-derived CDR1 and CDR2 are MNHEY and SVGAGI. CDR3 in amino acids: CASLGNEQYF. Here the CDR3 DNA reads TGTGCCAGCCTTGGTAACGAGCAGTACTTC.

This clonotype was detected once. With a much larger clone just one base away, this may be a read error. The chain employs TRBV7-2 and TRBJ2-2; 7 bases are shared with TRBD1. J lost 6 bases, V lost 4 bases, and 5 bases had no gene match. There are 14 residues in the CDR3. CDR1 and CDR2 from the germline V gene are SGHTA and FQGNSA. CDR3 bases: TGTGCCAGCAGCTCACAGGGGACAGCCGGGGAGCTGTTTTTT. Encoded protein: CASSSQGTAGELFF.

The chain links TRBV2 to TRBJ2-5; no definite D call. The CDR3 is 15 amino acids. V gave up 3 bases and J gave up 1 base, with 12 bases separating them. Germline loops: CDR1 SNHLY, CDR2 FYNNEI. The CDR3 bases are TGTGCCAGCAGTGAGTGGCCAAGGCCCCAAGAGACCCAGTACTTC. It is translated as CASSEWPRPQETQYF.

This sequence joins TRBV6-2 or TRBV6-3 and TRBJ1-4; D unresolved. CDR1 MNHEY and CDR2 SVGEGT come from the germline V gene. With 2 bases removed from V and 6 bases from J, the gap between germline ends came to 4 bases. The CDR3 has 12 amino acids. The CDR3 is CASSYRDEKLFF. Written as DNA, the CDR3 is TGTGCCAGCAGTTACAGGGATGAAAAACTGTTTTTT.

Comments on this clonotype: Given a much more abundant clone one base away, this may be a read error. This chain uses TRBV19 with TRBJ1-4, with unresolved D. The V gene lost 4 bases and the J gene lost 4 bases, with 16 bases spanning the gap. The CDR3 runs 16 residues. Germline V gives CDR1 LNHDA, CDR2 SQIVND (reference sequence). CDR3 sequence: CASSNRVAAGNEKLFF. The CDR3 DNA follows: TGTGCCAGTAGTAATCGGGTCGCGGCCGGTAATGAAAAACTGTTTTTT.

This clonotype was found many times. The chain couples TRBV5-5 to TRBJ1-1; D is uncertain. CDR1 and CDR2 (germline): SGHKS, YYEKEE (reference sequence). V lost 2 bases to trimming and J lost 3 bases, with 8 bases between them. This CDR3 is built from 13 residues. The CDR3 protein is CASSFTAHTEAFF. CDR3 bases: TGTGCCAGCAGCTTTACAGCGCACACTGAAGCTTTCTTT.

The chain combines TRBV25-1 with TRBJ1-6; 8 bases fit TRBD1. V lost 6 bases to trimming and J lost 9 bases; unmatched junction nucleotides: 13. Germline assignment: CDR1 MGHDK and CDR2 SYGVNS. This CDR3 has 16 amino acids. Here the CDR3 reads CASSYRTGRGISPLHF. The CDR3, as DNA: TGTGCCAGCAGCTACCGGACAGGGCGAGGGATTTCACCCCTCCACTTT. The full variable domain, rest sourced from reference TRBV25-1 and TRBJ1-6, is EADIYQTPRYLVIGTGKKITLECSQTMGHDKMYWYQQDPGMELHLIHYSYGVNSTEKGDLSSESTVSRIRTEHFPLTLESARPSHTSQYLCASSYRTGRGISPLHFGNGTRLTVT.

V and J are TRBV20-1 and TRBJ1-1; tentative D call: TRBD1 (5 bases). This CDR3 comprises 14 residues. V was pared by 1 base and J by 10 bases, with 19 bases between. The germline V gene encodes CDR1 DFQATT and CDR2 SNEGSKA (reference sequence). The DNA for the CDR3 is TGCAGTGCTAGAGGCGCAGGGACTGTACTTGGAGCTTTCTTT. Its protein is CSARGAGTVLGAFF.

This clonotype was seen at least ten times. The chain uses TRBV19 and TRBJ1-5, with D maybe TRBD1 (6 bases). Germline V gene data show CDR1 as LNHDA and CDR2 as SQIVND (reference sequence). V dropped 7 bases and J dropped 5 bases, with 18 bases sitting between them. The CDR3 runs 15 residues. This CDR3 is CASMIGGAVDQPQHF. CDR3 in DNA: TGTGCCAGTATGATCGGGGGGGCCGTCGATCAGCCCCAGCATTTT.

In this sample, this clonotype turned up many times. The rearrangement uses TRBV6-2 or TRBV6-3 and TRBJ1-5; D perhaps matches TRBD1 (6 bases). The germline gives CDR1 MNHEY, CDR2 SVGEGT. V lost 6 bases and J 7 bases, leaving 16 bases between the germline ends. This CDR3 has 14 amino acids. The CDR3 coding sequence is TGTGCCAGCAGATCTCCGTGGGGGGCCCAGCCCCAGCATTTT. It encodes CASRSPWGAQPQHF.

This clonotype was seen at least ten times. The chain combines TRBV5-6 with TRBJ2-7; the D is unclear. This CDR3 has 12 amino acids. Germline lookup yields CDR1 SGHDT and CDR2 YYEEEE. Deletions cut 1 base from V and 7 bases from J, with 9 bases between. Here the CDR3 reads CASSLPIGEQYF. CDR3 DNA: TGTGCCAGCAGCTTGCCTATTGGGGAGCAGTACTTC.

This clonotype was counted between two and nine times. The chain combines TRBV19 with TRBJ2-7, with D possibly TRBD1 on 7 matching bases. This CDR3 has 13 residues. With 7 bases removed from V and 3 bases from J, the gap between germline ends came to 13 bases. From germline, CDR1 is LNHDA and CDR2 SQIVND (reference sequence). Here the CDR3 DNA reads TGTGCCAGTAAGTCCCAGGGGGGCTACGAGCAGTACTTC. This translates into CASKSQGGYEQYF.

This clonotype was seen a few times. This chain connects TRBV10-2 to TRBJ2-5; 11 bases map to TRBD2. Germline V gives CDR1 WSHSY, CDR2 SAAADI. The CDR3 loop spans 14 amino acids. The trim removed 5 bases at V and 3 bases at J, leaving 2 bases unmatched. DNA for the CDR3: TGCGCCAGCAGTATTAGCGGGGGGGAAGAGACCCAGTACTTC. Encoded protein: CASSISGGEETQYF.

The CDR3, as DNA: TGTGCCAGCACCCTACCTGCAGGCCCAGGCACTGAAGCTTTCTTT. Translation gives CASTLPAGPGTEAFF. This chain links TRBV6-6 with TRBJ1-1; D is uncertain. Germline V lookup: CDR1 MNHNY, CDR2 SVGAGI (reference sequence). The CDR3 runs 15 residues. The V and J ends lost 7 bases and 4 bases respectively, with 19 bases between them.

The V gene is TRBV7-9, the J gene TRBJ2-7, with D possibly called TRBD1 or TRBD2 (5 bases each). V gave up 1 base and J gave up 7 bases, with 8 bases separating them. The CDR3 length is 12 residues. Germline CDR1 and CDR2: SEHNR and FQNEAQ (reference sequence). In DNA form, the CDR3 reads TGTGCCAGCAGCTTAGGGGACCTAGAGCAGTACTTC. Protein product: CASSLGDLEQYF.

This clonotype was recorded many times. The chain joins TRBV2 to TRBJ2-5; no clear D gene. Germline V gene data show CDR1 as SNHLY and CDR2 as FYNNEI. There are 13 residues in the CDR3. The V and J ends lost 3 bases and 5 bases respectively, with 10 bases between them. This chain's CDR3 is CASSENIMETQYF. CDR3 DNA sequence: TGTGCCAGCAGTGAGAATATTATGGAGACCCAGTACTTC. Combining the CDR3 with reference TRBV2 and TRBJ2-5 gives the whole variable domain EPEVTQTPSHQVTQMGQEVILRCVPISNHLYFYWYRQILGQKVEFLVSFYNNEISEKSEIFDDQFSVERPDGSNFTLKIRSTKLEDSAMYFCASSENIMETQYFGPGTRLLVL.

This chain uses TRBV12-3 or TRBV12-4 with TRBJ2-7, with D possibly being TRBD1 or TRBD2 (5 bases each). The CDR3 totals 19 residues. The V end was cut by 4 bases, the J end by 0 bases, with 25 bases between. The CDR3 DNA reads as TGTGCCAGCAGTTACCCGACAGCGACCGGGGCCATACCCTCCTACGAGCAGTACTTC. It encodes CASSYPTATGAIPSYEQYF.

This clonotype was observed at least ten times. This may be a read error: a much more frequent sequence differs by one nucleotide. The chain employs TRBV2 and TRBJ1-1; D is unresolved. The CDR3 is made up of 14 amino acids. Germline CDR1 SNHLY, CDR2 FYNNEI. The CDR3 spells CASSDRATNTETFF. In nucleotides, the CDR3 is TGTGCCAGCAGTGACCGTGCCACGAACACTGAAACTTTCTTT.

This chain uses TRBV29-1 with TRBJ2-7, with TRBD1 identical over 10 bases. The CDR3 is 15 residues long. J lost 2 bases, V lost 4 bases, and 8 bases had no gene match. CDR1 and CDR2 (germline): SQVTM, ANQGSEA. This CDR3 is CSVGTGGTPPYEQYF. In DNA form, the CDR3 reads TGCAGCGTTGGGACAGGGGGTACTCCTCCCTACGAGCAGTACTTC.

This chain links TRBV4-1 with TRBJ2-5; D is perhaps TRBD2 (6 bases). The germline V and J ends were trimmed by 0 bases and 5 bases, with 10 bases remaining between them. Germline CDR1 and CDR2: MGHRA and YSYEKL. The CDR3 spans 14 residues. The CDR3 loop reads CASSQDEEGETQYF. The CDR3 region has the DNA TGCGCCAGCAGCCAAGATGAGGAGGGGGAGACCCAGTACTTC.

CDR3 sequence: CASTGQGQEGGQPQHF. CDR3 in DNA: TGTGCCAGCACGGGACAGGGTCAGGAGGGAGGTCAGCCCCAGCATTTT. This chain joins TRBV27 and TRBJ1-5; 9 nucleotides match TRBD1. Trimming cost V 7 bases and J 6 bases; bases outside gene matches: 13. The germline V gene has CDR1 MNHEY and CDR2 SMNVEV (reference sequence). The CDR3 is 16 residues long.

This clonotype was recorded many times. V usage is TRBV9 and J usage is TRBJ1-2; 10 nucleotides agree with TRBD1. Germline assignment: CDR1 SGDLS and CDR2 YYNGEE. V lost 3 bases to trimming and J lost 6 bases; unmatched junction nucleotides: 5. This CDR3 is 14 amino acids long. As DNA, the CDR3 is TGTGCCAGCAGCGGGAGACAGGGGGCGGATGGCTACACCTTC. This translates into CASSGRQGADGYTF.

The chain has TRBV7-2 and TRBJ1-1; tentative D call: TRBD1 (6 bases). This CDR3 region has 14 residues. Germline V gives CDR1 SGHTA, CDR2 FQGNSA. Deletions cut 4 bases from V and 4 bases from J, with 13 bases between. In DNA form, the CDR3 reads TGTGCCAGCAGCTCGGGGACGGGGGCCACTGAAGCTTTCTTT. Encoded protein: CASSSGTGATEAFF.

This rearrangement joins TRBV10-3 to TRBJ1-1, with D perhaps TRBD1 (5 bases). V gave up 0 bases and J gave up 6 bases, with 14 bases separating them. CDR1 and CDR2 from the germline V gene are ENHRY and SYGVKD. CDR3 length equals 15 residues. The CDR3 spells CAISESGQNIAEAFF. The CDR3 DNA sequence: TGTGCCATCAGTGAGTCGGGGCAGAACATCGCTGAAGCTTTCTTT.